The 7 T cell receptor beta chains given below trace back to one sample, sequenced in a study of T cell repertoires in aging, cancer and after chemotherapy. Multiplex touch-down PCR with TRB-A/B primers amplified rearranged V-D-J TRB sequences. TCRdb re-derived calls from the multiplex PCR reads in MiXCR, one entry per CDR3 protein. Of about 12,000 distinct CDR3 sequences listed, just over 30% are singletons. TCR beta rearrangements were amplified from peripheral blood genomic DNA. The sample taken for sequencing was blood. The receptors derive from a human donor in good health. The donor label of this sample is uncertain.

This chain connects TRBV5-4 to TRBJ2-1; 8 nucleotides line up with TRBD2. With V trimmed by 0 bases and J by 0 bases, 5 bases remained unmatched. Germline V gene data show CDR1 as SGHNT and CDR2 as YYREEE (reference sequence). This CDR3 is built from 17 residues. The chain's CDR3 is CASSLGTSRSSYNEQFF. The DNA for the CDR3 is TGTGCCAGCAGCTTGGGGACTAGCAGAAGCTCCTACAATGAGCAGTTCTTC. The full variable domain, with the rest looked up from reference TRBV5-4 and TRBJ2-1, is ETGVTQSPTHLIKTRGQQVTLRCSSQSGHNTVSWYQQALGQGPQFIFQYYREEENGRGNFPPRFSGLQFPNYSSELNVNALELDDSALYLCASSLGTSRSSYNEQFFGPGTRLTVL.

V gene TRBV10-1 combines with J gene TRBJ2-2; a weak D match, TRBD2 (5 bases). Trimming cost V 9 bases and J 4 bases, with 30 bases left between them. The germline CDR1 and CDR2 sequences are WNHNN and SYGVQD (reference sequence). This CDR3 comprises 19 residues. The CDR3 sequence: CARRPGTLKPPPTTGELFF. The CDR3 DNA reads as TGCGCCAGGAGACCGGGAACCCTAAAACCACCTCCTACCACCGGGGAGCTGTTTTTT.

There are a few counts of this clonotype. The rearrangement links TRBV6-1 to TRBJ1-5; possibly TRBD1 for D (5 bases). V lost 6 bases and J lost 0, with 12 bases in between. This CDR3 has 15 residues. Germline loops: CDR1 MNHNS, CDR2 SASEGT. The CDR3 DNA reads as TGTGCCAGCAGGACCCTGACAGATAGCAATCAGCCCCAGCATTTT. It translates to CASRTLTDSNQPQHF.

This clonotype is medium-sized (0.01 to 0.1%) by share. This chain links TRBV12-3 or TRBV12-4 with TRBJ2-1, with 7 bases lining up with TRBD1. With V trimmed by 0 bases and J by 7 bases, 6 bases remained unmatched. The CDR3 runs 15 residues. CDR3 nucleotide sequence: TGTGCCAGCAGTTTAGCCACCGACAGGGCGAATGAGCAGTTCTTC. This sequence encodes CASSLATDRANEQFF.

The V call is TRBV6-5, the J call TRBJ1-6, with 8 bases aligning to TRBD1. The CDR3 covers 16 residues. J was trimmed by 6 bases and V by 6 bases; bases with no gene match: 10. CDR1 and CDR2 from the germline V gene are MNHEY and SVGAGI. CDR3 region: CASSGGRDRSNSPLHF. CDR3 nucleotide sequence: TGTGCCAGCAGCGGAGGCCGGGACAGGTCTAATTCACCCCTCCACTTT.

The chain uses TRBV19 and TRBJ1-5; 7 bases align to TRBD1. CDR1 LNHDA and CDR2 SQIVND come from the germline V gene (reference sequence). Unmatched junction bases numbered 8, after V lost 5 bases and J lost 4 bases. The CDR3 sequence is 15 residues long. CDR3 coding DNA: TGTGCCAGTAGTTACGGCAGCAGGGGGAATCAGCCCCAGCATTTT. Translated, it gives CASSYGSRGNQPQHF.

Remarks on this clonotype: One end of the junction is discordant with germline, which a read error may explain. V gene TRBV20-1 combines with J gene TRBJ1-2, with D perhaps TRBD1 (6 bases). The length of the CDR3 is 10 residues. Germline CDR1 and CDR2: DFQATT and SNEGSKA (reference sequence). This CDR3 reads CSARDPGQTF. DNA for the CDR3: TGCAGTGCTAGAGACCCTGGACAGACTTTC.